What follows is one T cell receptor (beta chain) and its context. CDR1 SGHNT and CDR2 YENEEA come from the germline V gene. The CDR3 is made up of 14 amino acids. The V end lost 3 bases, the J end lost 6 bases, and 11 bases lay between the germline ends. This entry is derived from a study of shared T cell receptors in the human thymus. The protocol was immunoSEQ multiplex PCR, while the TCRdb copy is restricted to in-frame clones and leaves out a portion. The table shows almost 550,000 clones, with approximately 78% occurring only once. This same sample was also taken into another study, of human thymus T cells. Turning to that study: Resections that were taken during corrective heart surgery supplied the thymus tissue.

Sequenced sample: thymocytes. The source of this sequence is a boy under two years old with a congenital heart defect. This chain uses TRBV11-3 with TRBJ2-2; no clear D. CDR3 nucleotide sequence: TGTGCCAGCAGCTTTAGGAGTAACTCCGGGGAGCTGTTTTTT. This encodes CASSFRSNSGELFF.